Below, 29 T cell receptor beta chains from the same sample are listed, as sequenced in a study of T cells after yellow fever vaccination. TCRdb re-called the 5' RACE reads through MiXCR, storing one row per CDR3 protein. The data hold approximately 510,000 distinct CDR3 sequences, with 20% to 25% observed a single time. This sample comprised PBMCs, obtained 21 days after the first yellow fever vaccination. Every receptor here comes from a man between 18 and 29 years old who received the YFV17D yellow fever vaccine.

This sequence joins TRBV20-1 and TRBJ2-7; no reliable D call. The CDR3 runs to 12 residues. CDR1 is DFQATT and CDR2 is SNEGSKA in the germline V gene (reference sequence). Deletions cut 6 bases from V and 2 bases from J, with 11 bases between. The CDR3 DNA sequence: TGCAGTGCCAAGAGACCTCCCTACGAGCAGTACTTC. This codes for CSAKRPPYEQYF.

The chain combines TRBV6-6 with TRBJ1-1; weak D call: TRBD1 (6 bases). Trimming pared 11 bases from V and 8 bases from J, leaving 18 bases between. Germline CDR1 reads MNHNY; CDR2 reads SVGAGI (reference sequence). The CDR3 contains 12 residues. CDR3 sequence (DNA): TGTGCCGTATACAGGGTACCAAGCGAAGCTTTCTTT. Translation gives CAVYRVPSEAFF.

On this clonotype itself: A much more abundant neighbour one base away suggests this may be a read error. The CDR3 loop reads CSASFETQYF. The CDR3 bases are TGCAGTGCTAGTTTTGAGACCCAGTACTTC. The V call is TRBV20-1, the J call TRBJ2-5; no firm D call. CDR3 size: 10 residues. V lost 3 bases and J 5 bases, leaving 4 bases between the germline ends. CDR1 is DFQATT and CDR2 is SNEGSKA in the germline V gene (reference sequence).

The V and J genes are TRBV7-2 and TRBJ2-6; no firm D call. CDR1 and CDR2 (germline): SGHTA, FQGNSA. The V end was cut by 1 base, the J end by 0 bases, with 7 bases between. The CDR3 sequence is 16 residues long. The DNA of the CDR3 is TGTGCCAGCAGCTTAGTGGCAGCCTCTGGGGCCAACGTCCTGACTTTC. Translated, it gives CASSLVAASGANVLTF.

V usage is TRBV7-2 and J usage is TRBJ2-1; TRBD2 is a possible D gene (6 bases). This CDR3 has 15 amino acids. Germline values: CDR1 SGHTA, CDR2 FQGNSA. Trimming pared 2 bases from V and 4 bases from J, leaving 12 bases between. The chain's CDR3 is CASSLQTRTYNEQFF. In DNA, the CDR3 is TGTGCCAGCAGCTTACAGACTAGGACTTACAATGAGCAGTTCTTC. The full variable domain, in which reference TRBV7-2 and TRBJ2-1 provide the parts outside the CDR3, is GAGVSQSPSNKVTEKGKDVELRCDPISGHTALYWYRQSLGQGLEFLIYFQGNSAPDKSGLPSDRFSAERTGGSVSTLTIQRTQQEDSAVYLCASSLQTRTYNEQFFGPGTRLTVL.

This clonotype has just one count. J is TRBJ2-1 and V is TRBV29-1; 7 positions agree with TRBD1. The CDR3 is 15 residues long. V lost 3 bases, J lost 1 base, and 6 bases stayed unmatched. Germline V CDR1 and CDR2: SQVTM, ANQGSEA. CDR3 region: CSVETRDRSYNEQFF. The CDR3 region has the DNA TGCAGCGTTGAGACCCGGGACAGATCCTACAATGAGCAGTTCTTC.

This clonotype was detected many times. The chain's CDR3 is CASSRTGPGEGEKLFF. CDR3 bases: TGCGCCAGCAGCCGTACTGGTCCCGGCGAAGGTGAAAAACTGTTTTTT. This chain joins TRBV5-1 and TRBJ1-4; no reliable D call. In germline, CDR1 is SGHRS, CDR2 YFSETQ. V was clipped by 4 bases and J by 7 bases, with 20 bases between them. This CDR3 is built from 16 residues.

V gene TRBV12-3 or TRBV12-4 combines with J gene TRBJ1-2; D gene unclear. The CDR3 contains 14 residues. Trimming removed 8 bases from V and 3 bases from J, with 16 bases in between. The CDR3 bases are TGTGCCAGCTGGCTTCTCGGGGTCGACTATGGCTACACCTTC. It is translated as CASWLLGVDYGYTF.

This clonotype occurred a few times. The chain combines TRBV11-2 with TRBJ2-7; no clear D gene. This CDR3 contains 14 residues. V gave up 1 base and J gave up 0 bases, with 7 bases separating them. Germline assignment: CDR1 SGHAT and CDR2 FQNNGV. CDR3 residues: CASSLGSVSYEQYF. The CDR3 DNA reads TGTGCCAGCAGCTTAGGGAGCGTCTCCTACGAGCAGTACTTC.

The V and J genes are TRBV11-3 and TRBJ2-7; no reliable D call. Trimming removed 5 bases from V and 0 bases from J, with 5 bases in between. Germline CDR1 SGHNT, CDR2 YENEEA. The CDR3 spans 12 residues. The CDR3 region is CASSKPSYEQYV. As DNA, the CDR3 is TGTGCCAGCAGCAAACCCTCCTACGAGCAGTACGTC.

Here the CDR3 reads CASGFLVPNLGDSNFGYTF. CDR3 nucleotides: TGTGCTAGTGGTTTTTTGGTACCCAACTTGGGGGACAGCAACTTCGGCTACACCTTC. The chain has TRBV12-5 and TRBJ1-2, with TRBD1 matching 7 bases. The length of the CDR3 is 19 residues. Germline loops: CDR1 LGHNT, CDR2 FRNRAP. J gave up 8 bases and V 3 bases, and 24 bases lay outside the gene matches.

This clonotype was seen only a few times. The chain couples TRBV2 to TRBJ2-1; no reliable D call. Looked up from germline, CDR1 is SNHLY and CDR2 is FYNNEI. Trimming cost V 6 bases and J 13 bases, with 16 bases left between them. The CDR3 runs 12 residues. The CDR3 nucleotides read TGTGCCAGCAGCCCATCTACCCCCCGACAGTTCTTC. It codes for CASSPSTPRQFF.

Written as DNA, the CDR3 is TGTGCCATCACCCCAGGGGGCGATGGGGCCAACGTCCTGACTTTC. Translation: CAITPGGDGANVLTF. This chain joins TRBV10-3 and TRBJ2-6, with 8 positions matching TRBD1. The length of the CDR3 is 15 residues. Unmatched junction bases numbered 5, after V lost 7 bases and J lost 3 bases. Germline CDR1 reads ENHRY; CDR2 reads SYGVKD.

The chain employs TRBV27 and TRBJ2-3; D might be TRBD2 (5 bases). The germline V and J ends were trimmed by 5 bases and 2 bases, with 17 bases remaining between them. CDR3 length equals 16 residues. Per germline, CDR1 MNHEY and CDR2 SMNVEV (reference sequence). CDR3 protein: CASSPPAEVPTDTQYF. CDR3 nucleotide sequence: TGTGCCAGCAGTCCACCAGCGGAGGTTCCCACAGATACGCAGTATTTT.

This clonotype was counted between two and nine times. V and J are TRBV5-1 and TRBJ2-1, with D tentatively TRBD1 (5 bases). The CDR3 runs 15 residues. V shed 4 bases and J shed 1 base, with 12 bases lying between them. Per germline, CDR1 SGHRS and CDR2 YFSETQ. The CDR3 loop is CASSRPRGSYNEQFF. In nucleotides, the CDR3 is TGCGCCAGCAGCCGGCCAAGGGGTTCCTACAATGAGCAGTTCTTC.

This clonotype was seen more than once but under ten times. The chain employs TRBV12-3 or TRBV12-4 and TRBJ2-3; 9 positions agree with TRBD1. This CDR3 contains 15 residues. V was clipped by 6 bases and J by 6 bases; unmatched bases: 10. In DNA, the CDR3 is TGTGCCAGCAGGGAGGGACAGGGATTCGGGGATACGCAGTATTTT. It yields the protein CASREGQGFGDTQYF.

This clonotype has a handful of counts. This chain connects TRBV12-3 or TRBV12-4 to TRBJ2-5, with 7 nucleotides matching TRBD2. V shed 9 bases and J 2 bases; nucleotides not matched to a gene: 9. This CDR3 contains 14 residues. The CDR3: CASEGEGRQETQYF. In DNA, the CDR3 is TGTGCCAGTGAAGGGGAGGGGAGACAAGAGACCCAGTACTTC.

This clonotype appeared a few times. This chain uses TRBV12-3 or TRBV12-4 with TRBJ2-5; TRBD2 agrees at 7 bases. V gave up 6 bases and J gave up 5 bases; unmatched junction bases: 9. The CDR3 is 14 residues long. Written as DNA, the CDR3 is TGTGCCAGCAGCTTACGGGGGGAAGGGGAGACCCAGTACTTC. It codes for CASSLRGEGETQYF.

The rearrangement joins TRBV29-1 to TRBJ2-7, with 7 nucleotides matching TRBD2. From germline, CDR1 is SQVTM and CDR2 ANQGSEA. V lost 6 bases, J lost 3 bases, and 5 bases stayed unmatched. The CDR3 contains 12 residues. The CDR3 DNA reads as TGCAGCGTGCGTGGCGGGGGCTACGAGCAGTACTTC. Encoded protein: CSVRGGGYEQYF.

This clonotype was seen more than once but under ten times. The chain couples TRBV5-1 to TRBJ1-5; D is unresolved. Germline CDR1 SGHRS, CDR2 YFSETQ. This CDR3 is 15 amino acids long. V lost 0 bases and J 5 bases, leaving 12 bases between the germline ends. The DNA for the CDR3 is TGCGCCAGCAGCTTGGGGGATGGGCAGTATCAGCCCCAGCATTTT. This codes for CASSLGDGQYQPQHF.

The chain uses TRBV7-2 and TRBJ2-5; D is unresolved. Trimming removed 5 bases from V and 1 base from J, with 14 bases in between. Germline CDR1 reads SGHTA; CDR2 reads FQGNSA. This CDR3 is 15 amino acids long. The CDR3 reads CASSHTFRLQETQYF. The CDR3 DNA reads as TGTGCCAGCAGCCATACCTTCAGACTCCAAGAGACCCAGTACTTC.

Many counts were recorded for this clonotype. The chain links TRBV27 to TRBJ2-5, with D unclear. This CDR3 contains 18 residues. The germline V and J ends were trimmed by 1 base and 0 bases, with 18 bases remaining between them. Germline V gives CDR1 MNHEY, CDR2 SMNVEV (reference sequence). The CDR3 loop reads CASSLFRPPALYQETQYF. For the CDR3, the DNA is TGTGCCAGCAGTTTATTCCGGCCCCCGGCTCTGTACCAAGAGACCCAGTACTTC.

This clonotype was picked up a small number of times. CDR3 sequence reads: CSVIGTVQETQYF. The CDR3 DNA follows: TGCAGCGTAATTGGGACGGTCCAAGAGACCCAGTACTTC. The genes are TRBV29-1 and TRBJ2-5, with D perhaps given as TRBD1 or TRBD2 (5 bases each). V was clipped by 6 bases and J by 1 base, with 12 bases between them. In germline, CDR1 is SQVTM, CDR2 ANQGSEA. This CDR3 has 13 amino acids.

This clonotype has just a few counts. The chain is built from TRBV7-2 and TRBJ2-5; 7 nucleotides match TRBD2. Per the germline V gene, CDR1 is SGHTA and CDR2 is FQGNSA. V trimming: 0 bases; J trimming: 5 bases; junction bases outside the gene matches: 6. CDR3 length equals 15 residues. As DNA, the CDR3 is TGTGCCAGCAGCTTAGCGGGGGGGTGGTTGGAGACCCAGTACTTC. Translating it yields CASSLAGGWLETQYF. The complete variable domain, with remaining parts taken from reference TRBV7-2 and TRBJ2-5, reads GAGVSQSPSNKVTEKGKDVELRCDPISGHTALYWYRQSLGQGLEFLIYFQGNSAPDKSGLPSDRFSAERTGGSVSTLTIQRTQQEDSAVYLCASSLAGGWLETQYFGPGTRLLVL.

This clonotype has a handful of counts. The chain uses TRBV12-3 or TRBV12-4 and TRBJ2-7; D possibly corresponds to TRBD2 (6 bases). Trimming left V 6 bases short and J 6 bases short, with 12 bases between. CDR3 size: 12 residues. CDR3 in DNA: TGTGCCAGCAGCCCCGGAGGGTCCGAGCAGTACTTC. It is translated as CASSPGGSEQYF.

J is TRBJ1-1 and V is TRBV5-6; 8 bases line up with TRBD1. This CDR3 has 14 amino acids. CDR1 and CDR2 from the germline V gene are SGHDT and YYEEEE. J was trimmed by 6 bases and V by 4 bases; bases with no gene match: 8. The CDR3 sequence is CASSLPGQGSEAFF. The CDR3 bases are TGTGCCAGCAGCCTACCAGGACAGGGATCTGAAGCTTTCTTT. Variable domain in full (rest from reference TRBV5-6 and TRBJ1-1): DAGVTQSPTHLIKTRGQQVTLRCSPKSGHDTVSWYQQALGQGPQFIFQYYEEEERQRGNFPDRFSGHQFPNYSSELNVNALLLGDSALYLCASSLPGQGSEAFFGQGTRLTVV.

This clonotype was found many times. The V and J genes are TRBV20-1 and TRBJ1-2; no clear D. V lost 1 base and J 8 bases, leaving 23 bases between the germline ends. Germline lookup yields CDR1 DFQATT and CDR2 SNEGSKA (reference sequence). This CDR3 is built from 16 residues. CDR3 amino acids: CSARATLTAYERGYTF. DNA for the CDR3: TGCAGTGCTAGAGCCACCCTTACGGCTTACGAACGAGGCTACACCTTC.

This clonotype was seen a handful of times. The CDR3 region is CSVRGRNGELFF. In DNA form, the CDR3 reads TGCAGCGTCAGGGGGCGAAACGGGGAGCTGTTTTTT. V gene TRBV29-1 combines with J gene TRBJ2-2; TRBD1 agrees at 8 bases. This CDR3 comprises 12 residues. Germline values: CDR1 SQVTM, CDR2 ANQGSEA. Unmatched junction bases numbered 4, after V lost 6 bases and J lost 7 bases.

This chain joins TRBV4-1 and TRBJ2-1; 9 bases agree with TRBD1. Germline V gives CDR1 MGHRA, CDR2 YSYEKL. This CDR3 has 15 amino acids. Trimming took 5 bases from V and 8 from J; bases not matched to a gene: 10. CDR3 in amino acids: CASSLDGDRVDEQFF. DNA of the CDR3: TGCGCCAGCAGCTTAGACGGGGACAGGGTGGATGAGCAGTTCTTC.